This T cell receptor (beta chain) was documented in a study of blood T cells in healthy people across ages. The CDR3 loop spans 14 amino acids. From germline, CDR1 is MNHEY and CDR2 SMNVEV (reference sequence). V was shortened by 7 bases and J by 3 bases, with 15 bases between the two germline ends. Through a sample-barcoded 5' primer and a J-beta primer mix, a second PCR was run for roughly 6 to 12 cycles. TCRdb called the 5' RACE reads again in MiXCR, with one record for every CDR3 protein. The data show 780,000 or so distinct CDR3 sequences, around 25% seen once. The same specimen was also included in a second study, on T cells of mothers and their children.

The TCR originated in a boy aged 10-17 years in good health. The V gene is TRBV27, the J gene TRBJ1-2; D is unresolved. Material: blood. The CDR3 nucleotides read TGTGCCAGCAAACTTAGAGGGAAAGACTATGGCTACACCTTC. Residues: CASKLRGKDYGYTF.